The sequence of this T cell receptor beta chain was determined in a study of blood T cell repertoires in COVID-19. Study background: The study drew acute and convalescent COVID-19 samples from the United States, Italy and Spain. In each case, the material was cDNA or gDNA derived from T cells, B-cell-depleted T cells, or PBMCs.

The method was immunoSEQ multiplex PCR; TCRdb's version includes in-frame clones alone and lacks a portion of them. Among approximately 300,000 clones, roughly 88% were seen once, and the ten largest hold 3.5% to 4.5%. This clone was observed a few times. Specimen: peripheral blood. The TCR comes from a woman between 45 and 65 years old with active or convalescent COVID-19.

CDR3 sequence: CASSEGGLAKNIQYF. The CDR3 region has the DNA TGTGCCAGCAGTGAGGGGGGGCTAGCCAAAAACATTCAGTACTTC. This rearrangement joins TRBV6-6 to TRBJ2-4; TRBD2 is a possible D gene (7 bases). V was cut by 5 bases and J by 0 bases, with 11 bases left in between. Germline-derived CDR1 and CDR2 are MNHNY and SVGAGI (reference sequence). The CDR3 length is 15 residues.